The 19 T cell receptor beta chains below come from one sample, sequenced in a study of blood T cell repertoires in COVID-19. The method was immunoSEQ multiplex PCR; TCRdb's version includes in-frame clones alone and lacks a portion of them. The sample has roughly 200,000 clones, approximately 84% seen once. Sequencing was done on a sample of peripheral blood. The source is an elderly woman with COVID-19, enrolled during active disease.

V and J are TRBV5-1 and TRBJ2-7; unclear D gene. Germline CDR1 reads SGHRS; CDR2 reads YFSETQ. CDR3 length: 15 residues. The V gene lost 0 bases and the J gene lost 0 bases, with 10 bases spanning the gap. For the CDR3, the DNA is TGCGCCAGCAGCTTGGGGGCCACTTCCTCCTACGAGCAGTACTTC. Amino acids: CASSLGATSSYEQYF.

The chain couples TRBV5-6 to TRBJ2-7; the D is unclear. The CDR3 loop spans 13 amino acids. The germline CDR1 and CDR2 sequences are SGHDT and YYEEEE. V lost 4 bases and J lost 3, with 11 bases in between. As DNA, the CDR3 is TGTGCCAGCAGCACTCCTTCGAGCTACGAGCAGTACTTC. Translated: CASSTPSSYEQYF. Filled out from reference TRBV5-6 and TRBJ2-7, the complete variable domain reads DAGVTQSPTHLIKTRGQQVTLRCSPKSGHDTVSWYQQALGQGPQFIFQYYEEEERQRGNFPDRFSGHQFPNYSSELNVNALLLGDSALYLCASSTPSSYEQYFGPGTRLTVT.

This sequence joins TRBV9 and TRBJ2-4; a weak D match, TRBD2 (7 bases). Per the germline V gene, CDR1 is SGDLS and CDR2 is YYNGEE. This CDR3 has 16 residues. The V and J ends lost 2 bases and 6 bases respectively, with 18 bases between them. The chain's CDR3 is CASSVGGGADGNIQYF. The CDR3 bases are TGTGCCAGCAGCGTGGGTGGGGGGGCAGATGGAAACATTCAGTACTTC.

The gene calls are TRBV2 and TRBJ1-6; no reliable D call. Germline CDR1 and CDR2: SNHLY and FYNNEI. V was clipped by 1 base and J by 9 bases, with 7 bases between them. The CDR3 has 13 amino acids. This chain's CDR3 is CASSEVAGSPLHF. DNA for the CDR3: TGTGCCAGCAGTGAAGTGGCGGGTTCACCCCTCCACTTT.

CDR3 nucleotides: TGTGCCAGCACTAGTAGGACTTTTGGCAATCAGCCCCAGCATTTT. Translation gives CASTSRTFGNQPQHF. The chain combines TRBV2 with TRBJ1-5, with no clear D. Germline-derived CDR1 and CDR2 are SNHLY and FYNNEI. The CDR3 has 15 residues. V lost 7 bases and J 2 bases, leaving 15 bases between the germline ends.

DNA of the CDR3: TGTGCCAGCTCACCGCCCACTATTCAAGATACGCAGTATTTT. It is translated as CASSPPTIQDTQYF. The genes are TRBV18 and TRBJ2-3; D is unclear. This CDR3 contains 14 residues. Germline loops: CDR1 KGHSH, CDR2 LQKENI. V was clipped by 3 bases and J by 5 bases, with 12 bases between them.

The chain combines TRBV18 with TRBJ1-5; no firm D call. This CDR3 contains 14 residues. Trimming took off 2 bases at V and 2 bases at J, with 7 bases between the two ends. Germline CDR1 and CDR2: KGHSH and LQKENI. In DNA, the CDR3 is TGTGCCAGCTCACCAAACGGGGGCAATCAGCCCCAGCATTTT. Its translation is CASSPNGGNQPQHF.

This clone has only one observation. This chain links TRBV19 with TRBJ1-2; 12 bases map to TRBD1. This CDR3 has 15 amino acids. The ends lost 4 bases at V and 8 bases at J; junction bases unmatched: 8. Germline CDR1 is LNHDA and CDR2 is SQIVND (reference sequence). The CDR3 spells CASSTGTGGLGGYTF. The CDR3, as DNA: TGTGCCAGTAGTACCGGGACAGGGGGCTTGGGGGGCTACACCTTC.

The chain's CDR3 is CASSYLTGPGQPQHF. CDR3 DNA: TGTGCCAGCAGTTACCTGACAGGGCCCGGACAGCCCCAGCATTTT. The chain joins TRBV6-6 to TRBJ1-5; 7 bases are shared with TRBD1. V was clipped by 2 bases and J by 7 bases; unmatched bases: 8. The CDR3 sequence is 15 residues long. Germline assignment: CDR1 MNHNY and CDR2 SVGAGI (reference sequence).

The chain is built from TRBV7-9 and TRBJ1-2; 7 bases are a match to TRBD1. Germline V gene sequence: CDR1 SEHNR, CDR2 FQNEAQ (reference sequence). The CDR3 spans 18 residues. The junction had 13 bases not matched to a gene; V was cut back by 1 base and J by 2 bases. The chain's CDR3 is CASSLVLVRGRGNYGYTF. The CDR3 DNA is TGTGCCAGCAGCTTAGTCCTAGTTCGAGGCAGGGGGAACTATGGCTACACCTTC.

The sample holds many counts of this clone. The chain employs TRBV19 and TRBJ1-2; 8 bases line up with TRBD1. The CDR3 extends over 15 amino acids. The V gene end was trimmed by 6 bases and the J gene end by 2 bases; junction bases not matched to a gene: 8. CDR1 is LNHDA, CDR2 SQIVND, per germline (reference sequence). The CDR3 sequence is CASSAPGQANYGYTF. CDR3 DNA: TGTGCCAGTAGCGCCCCGGGACAGGCGAACTATGGCTACACCTTC.

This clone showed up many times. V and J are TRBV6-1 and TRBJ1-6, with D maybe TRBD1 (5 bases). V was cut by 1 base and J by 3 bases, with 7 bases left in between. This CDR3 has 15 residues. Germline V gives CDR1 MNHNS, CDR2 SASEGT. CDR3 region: CASSEVGLYNSPLHF. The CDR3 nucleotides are TGTGCCAGCAGTGAAGTGGGACTCTATAATTCACCCCTCCACTTT.

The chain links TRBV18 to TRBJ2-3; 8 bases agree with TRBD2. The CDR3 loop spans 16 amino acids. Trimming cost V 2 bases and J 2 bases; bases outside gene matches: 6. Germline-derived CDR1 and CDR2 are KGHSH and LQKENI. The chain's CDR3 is CASSPILAGNTDTQYF. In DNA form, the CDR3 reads TGTGCCAGCTCACCAATTCTAGCGGGCAACACAGATACGCAGTATTTT.

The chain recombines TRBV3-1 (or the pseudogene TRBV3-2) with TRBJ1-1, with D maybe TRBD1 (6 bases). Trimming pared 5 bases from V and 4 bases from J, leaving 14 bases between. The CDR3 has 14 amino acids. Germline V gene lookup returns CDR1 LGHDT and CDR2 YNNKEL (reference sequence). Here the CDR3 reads CASSAEGGPTEAFF. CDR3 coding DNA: TGTGCCAGCAGCGCCGAGGGGGGGCCCACTGAAGCTTTCTTT.

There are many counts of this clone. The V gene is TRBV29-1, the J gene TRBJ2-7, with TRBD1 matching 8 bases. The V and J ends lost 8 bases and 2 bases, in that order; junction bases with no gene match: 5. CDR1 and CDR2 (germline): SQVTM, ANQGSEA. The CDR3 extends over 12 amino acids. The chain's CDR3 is CSTGTGPYEQYF. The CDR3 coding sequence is TGCAGCACCGGGACAGGTCCCTACGAGCAGTACTTC.

CDR3 region: CASSREASTRTGELFF. CDR3 in DNA: TGTGCCAGCAGTCGAGAGGCTAGCACCCGCACCGGGGAGCTGTTTTTT. The V gene is TRBV3-1 (or the pseudogene TRBV3-2), the J gene TRBJ2-2; D is possibly TRBD2 (5 bases). Germline V gives CDR1 LGHDT, CDR2 YNNKEL (reference sequence). V was shortened by 6 bases and J by 4 bases, with 18 bases between the two germline ends. This CDR3 is built from 16 residues.

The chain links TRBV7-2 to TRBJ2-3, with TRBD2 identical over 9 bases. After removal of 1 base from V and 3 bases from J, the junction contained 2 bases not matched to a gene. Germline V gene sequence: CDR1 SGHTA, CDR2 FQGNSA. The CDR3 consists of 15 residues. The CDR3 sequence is CASSLDAGGTDTQYF. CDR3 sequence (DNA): TGTGCCAGCAGCTTAGATGCGGGGGGGACAGATACGCAGTATTTT.

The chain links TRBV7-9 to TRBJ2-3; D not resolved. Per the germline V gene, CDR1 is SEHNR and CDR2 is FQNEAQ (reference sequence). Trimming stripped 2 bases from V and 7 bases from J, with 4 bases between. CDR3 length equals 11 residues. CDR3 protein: CASSLLHTQYF. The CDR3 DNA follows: TGTGCCAGCAGCTTACTCCATACGCAGTATTTT. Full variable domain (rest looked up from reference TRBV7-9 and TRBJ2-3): DTGVSQNPRHKITKRGQNVTFRCDPISEHNRLYWYRQTLGQGPEFLTYFQNEAQLEKSRLLSDRFSAERPKGSFSTLEIQRTEQGDSAMYLCASSLLHTQYFGPGTRLTVL.

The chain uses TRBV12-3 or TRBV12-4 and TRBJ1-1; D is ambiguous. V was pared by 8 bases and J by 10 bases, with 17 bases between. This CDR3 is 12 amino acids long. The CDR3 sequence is CASRSLSGGAFF. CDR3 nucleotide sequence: TGTGCCAGCCGAAGCCTAAGCGGCGGAGCTTTCTTT.